This T cell receptor (beta chain) was captured in a study of cytotoxic CD8 clonotypes in ibrutinib-treated CLL. This clone was seen a handful of times. Its antigen is unidentified. Profiling relied on immunoSEQ multiplex PCR, and the TCRdb table lists in-frame clones only, not all of them. The sample contains about 15,000 clones, less than 70% of which appear only once. CDR3 length: 17 amino acids. Trimming cost V 0 bases and J 5 bases; bases outside gene matches: 4. Looked up from germline, CDR1 is SGHRS and CDR2 is YFSETQ. General study results and limits: Public clonotypes, an uncommon group, contracted or remained stable on treatment.

The TCR comes from a human donor with chronic lymphocytic leukemia. This rearrangement joins TRBV5-1 to TRBJ2-3; 15 bases are shared with TRBD2. The specimen was PBMCs, collected before ibrutinib treatment. CDR3 region: CASSLVPGLAGGDTQYF. CDR3 nucleotide sequence: TGCGCCAGCAGCTTGGTCCCGGGACTAGCGGGGGGAGATACGCAGTATTTT.